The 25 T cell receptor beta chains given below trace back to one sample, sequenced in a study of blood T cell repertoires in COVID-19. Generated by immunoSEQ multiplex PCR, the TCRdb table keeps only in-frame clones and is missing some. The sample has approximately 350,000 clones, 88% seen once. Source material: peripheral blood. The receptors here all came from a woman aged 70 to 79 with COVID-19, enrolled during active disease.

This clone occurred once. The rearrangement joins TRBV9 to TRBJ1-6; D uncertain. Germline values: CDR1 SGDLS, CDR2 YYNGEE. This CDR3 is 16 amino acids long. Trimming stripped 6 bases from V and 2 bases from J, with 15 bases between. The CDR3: CASNGSGEPYNSPLHF. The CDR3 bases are TGTGCCAGCAACGGGAGCGGGGAGCCCTATAATTCACCCCTCCACTTT.

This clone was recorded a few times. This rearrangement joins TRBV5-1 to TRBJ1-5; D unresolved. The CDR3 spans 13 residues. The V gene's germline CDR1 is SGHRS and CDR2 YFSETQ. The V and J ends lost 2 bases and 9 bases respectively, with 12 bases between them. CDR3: CASSLDGFGPQHF. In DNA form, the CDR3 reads TGCGCCAGCAGCTTAGACGGGTTTGGGCCCCAGCATTTT.

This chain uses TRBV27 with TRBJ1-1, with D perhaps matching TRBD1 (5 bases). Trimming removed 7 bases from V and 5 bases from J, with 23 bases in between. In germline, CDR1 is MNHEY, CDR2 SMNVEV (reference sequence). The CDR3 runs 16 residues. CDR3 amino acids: CASTSRGGFAVTEAFF. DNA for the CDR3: TGTGCCAGCACCTCTAGGGGAGGGTTTGCTGTGACTGAAGCTTTCTTT.

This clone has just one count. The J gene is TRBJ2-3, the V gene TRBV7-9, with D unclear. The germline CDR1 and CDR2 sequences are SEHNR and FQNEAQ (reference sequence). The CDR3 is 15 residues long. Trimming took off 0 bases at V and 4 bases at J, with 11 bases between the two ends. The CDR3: CASSLASTFADTQYF. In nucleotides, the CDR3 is TGTGCCAGCAGCTTAGCCTCTACTTTTGCAGATACGCAGTATTTT.

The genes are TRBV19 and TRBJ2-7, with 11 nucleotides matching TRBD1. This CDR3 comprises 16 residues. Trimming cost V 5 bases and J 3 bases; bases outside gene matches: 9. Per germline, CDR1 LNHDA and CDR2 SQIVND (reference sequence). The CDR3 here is CASSSGQGASRYEQYF. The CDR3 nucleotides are TGTGCCAGTAGTTCAGGACAGGGGGCCTCTCGCTACGAGCAGTACTTC.

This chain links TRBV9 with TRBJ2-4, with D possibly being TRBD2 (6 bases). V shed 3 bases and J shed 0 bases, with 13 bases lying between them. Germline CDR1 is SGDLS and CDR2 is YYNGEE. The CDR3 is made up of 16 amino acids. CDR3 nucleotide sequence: TGTGCCAGCAGCGCCGACCGGGGGTCAGCCAAAAACATTCAGTACTTC. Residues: CASSADRGSAKNIQYF.

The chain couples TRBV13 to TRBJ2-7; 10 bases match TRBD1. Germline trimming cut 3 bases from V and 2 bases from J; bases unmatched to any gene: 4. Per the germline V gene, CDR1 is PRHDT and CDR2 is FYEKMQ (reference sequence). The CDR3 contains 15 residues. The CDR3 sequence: CASSFEGQGAYEQYF. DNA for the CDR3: TGTGCCAGCAGCTTCGAAGGACAGGGGGCCTACGAGCAGTACTTC.

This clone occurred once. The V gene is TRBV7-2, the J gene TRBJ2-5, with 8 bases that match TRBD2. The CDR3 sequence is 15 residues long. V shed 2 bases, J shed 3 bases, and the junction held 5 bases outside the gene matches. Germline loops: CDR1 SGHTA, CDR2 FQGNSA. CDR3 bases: TGTGCCAGCAGCTTATCGCCGCGGGGGGAAGAGACCCAGTACTTC. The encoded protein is CASSLSPRGEETQYF.

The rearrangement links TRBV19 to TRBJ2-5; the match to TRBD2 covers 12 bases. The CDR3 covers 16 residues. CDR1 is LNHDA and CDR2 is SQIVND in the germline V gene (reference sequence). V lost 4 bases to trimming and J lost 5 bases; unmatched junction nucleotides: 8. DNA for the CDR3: TGTGCCAGTAGTACCCCTAGCGGGGGGGTGGAGGAGACCCAGTACTTC. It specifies CASSTPSGGVEETQYF.

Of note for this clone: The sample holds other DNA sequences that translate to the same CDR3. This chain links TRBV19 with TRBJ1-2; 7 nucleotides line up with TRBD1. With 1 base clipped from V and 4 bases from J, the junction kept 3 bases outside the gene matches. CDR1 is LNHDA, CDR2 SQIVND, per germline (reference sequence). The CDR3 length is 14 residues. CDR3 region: CASSIGQGGYGYTF. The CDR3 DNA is TGTGCCAGTAGTATAGGACAGGGAGGCTATGGCTACACCTTC.

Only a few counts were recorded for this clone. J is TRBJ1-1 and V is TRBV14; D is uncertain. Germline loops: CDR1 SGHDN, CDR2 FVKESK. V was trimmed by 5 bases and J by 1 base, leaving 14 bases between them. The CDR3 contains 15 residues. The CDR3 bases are TGTGCCAGCAGCTTCTTAGGGAGAGGGAACACTGAAGCTTTCTTT. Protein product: CASSFLGRGNTEAFF.

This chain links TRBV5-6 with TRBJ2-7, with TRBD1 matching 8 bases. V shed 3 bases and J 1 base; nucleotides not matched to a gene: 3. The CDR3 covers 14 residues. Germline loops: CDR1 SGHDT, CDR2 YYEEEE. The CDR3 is CASSSGQGSYEQYF. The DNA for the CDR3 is TGTGCCAGCAGCTCAGGACAGGGATCCTACGAGCAGTACTTC.

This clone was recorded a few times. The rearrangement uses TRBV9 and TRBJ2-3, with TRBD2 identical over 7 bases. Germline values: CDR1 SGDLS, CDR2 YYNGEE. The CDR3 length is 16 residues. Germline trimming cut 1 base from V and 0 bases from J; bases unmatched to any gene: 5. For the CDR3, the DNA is TGTGCCAGCAGCGTACTTGAGGGAGGGAGCACAGATACGCAGTATTTT. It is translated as CASSVLEGGSTDTQYF. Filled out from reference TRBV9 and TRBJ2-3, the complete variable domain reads DSGVTQTPKHLITATGQRVTLRCSPRSGDLSVYWYQQSLDQGLQFLIQYYNGEERAKGNILERFSAQQFPDLHSELNLSSLELGDSALYFCASSVLEGGSTDTQYFGPGTRLTVL.

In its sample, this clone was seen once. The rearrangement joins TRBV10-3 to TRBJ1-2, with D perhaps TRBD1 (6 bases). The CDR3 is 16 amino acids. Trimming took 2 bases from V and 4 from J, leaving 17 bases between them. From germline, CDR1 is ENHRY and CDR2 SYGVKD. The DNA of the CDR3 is TGTGCCATCAGTGAGAAGGCGGCAGGGGAGAGCTATGGCTACACCTTC. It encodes CAISEKAAGESYGYTF.

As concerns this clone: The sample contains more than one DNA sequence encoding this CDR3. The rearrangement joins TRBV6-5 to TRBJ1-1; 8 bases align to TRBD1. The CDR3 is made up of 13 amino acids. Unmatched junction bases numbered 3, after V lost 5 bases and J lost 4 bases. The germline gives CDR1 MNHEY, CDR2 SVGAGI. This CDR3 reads CASSLGQGTEAFF. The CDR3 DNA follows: TGTGCCAGCAGTCTAGGACAGGGCACTGAAGCTTTCTTT.

The CDR3: CASSLMGGAFF. The CDR3 DNA sequence: TGTGCCAGCAGCTTGATGGGGGGGGCTTTCTTT. This sequence joins TRBV5-8 and TRBJ1-1, with D perhaps TRBD1 (5 bases). With 1 base removed from V and 11 bases from J, the gap between germline ends came to 9 bases. Per germline, CDR1 SGHTS and CDR2 YDEGEE. The CDR3 runs 11 residues.

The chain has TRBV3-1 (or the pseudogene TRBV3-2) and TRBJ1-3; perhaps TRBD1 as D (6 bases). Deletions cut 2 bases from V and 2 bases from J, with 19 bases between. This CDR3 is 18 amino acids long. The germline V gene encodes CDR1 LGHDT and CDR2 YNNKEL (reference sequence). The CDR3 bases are TGTGCCAGCAGCCAATTCTCGGGCAGGGGTTTAACTGGAAACACCATATATTTT. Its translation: CASSQFSGRGLTGNTIYF.

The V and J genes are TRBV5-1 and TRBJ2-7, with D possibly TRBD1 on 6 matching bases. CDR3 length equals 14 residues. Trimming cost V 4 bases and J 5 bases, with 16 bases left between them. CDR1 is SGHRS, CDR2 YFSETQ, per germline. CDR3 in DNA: TGCGCCAGCAGCGGGACGAACAGGGCCAACGAGCAGTACTTC. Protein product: CASSGTNRANEQYF.

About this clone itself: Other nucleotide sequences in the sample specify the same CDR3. CDR3: CASSQGMNTEAFF. The CDR3 DNA sequence: TGCGCCAGCAGTCAGGGTATGAACACTGAAGCTTTCTTT. The J gene is TRBJ1-1, the V gene TRBV5-1; maybe TRBD1 (5 bases). Germline assignment: CDR1 SGHRS and CDR2 YFSETQ. This CDR3 has 13 residues. The ends were cut back, 5 bases at V and 0 bases at J, with 8 bases in the middle.

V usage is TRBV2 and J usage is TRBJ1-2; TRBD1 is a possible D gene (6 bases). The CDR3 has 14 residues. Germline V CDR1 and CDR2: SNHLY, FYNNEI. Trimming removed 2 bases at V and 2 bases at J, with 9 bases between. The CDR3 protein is CASSEQGQNYGYTF. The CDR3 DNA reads TGTGCCAGCAGTGAACAGGGGCAAAACTATGGCTACACCTTC.

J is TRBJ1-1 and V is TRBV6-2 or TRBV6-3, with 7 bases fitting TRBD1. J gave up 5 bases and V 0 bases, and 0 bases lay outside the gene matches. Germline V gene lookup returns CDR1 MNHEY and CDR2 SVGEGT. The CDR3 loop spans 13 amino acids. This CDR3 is CASSYSQGTEAFF. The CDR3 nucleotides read TGTGCCAGCAGTTACTCACAGGGGACTGAAGCTTTCTTT.

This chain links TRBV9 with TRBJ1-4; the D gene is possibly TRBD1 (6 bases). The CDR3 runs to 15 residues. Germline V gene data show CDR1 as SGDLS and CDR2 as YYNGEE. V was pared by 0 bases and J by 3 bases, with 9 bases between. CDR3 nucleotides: TGTGCCAGCAGCGTAGATGAGGGGGCTAATGAAAAACTGTTTTTT. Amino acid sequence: CASSVDEGANEKLFF.

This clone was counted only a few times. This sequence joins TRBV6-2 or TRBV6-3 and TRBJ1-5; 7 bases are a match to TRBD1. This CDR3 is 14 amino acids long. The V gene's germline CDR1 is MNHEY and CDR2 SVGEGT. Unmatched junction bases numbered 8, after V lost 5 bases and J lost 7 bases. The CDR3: CASSAATGDQPQHF. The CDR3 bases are TGTGCCAGCAGTGCAGCCACAGGGGACCAGCCCCAGCATTTT.

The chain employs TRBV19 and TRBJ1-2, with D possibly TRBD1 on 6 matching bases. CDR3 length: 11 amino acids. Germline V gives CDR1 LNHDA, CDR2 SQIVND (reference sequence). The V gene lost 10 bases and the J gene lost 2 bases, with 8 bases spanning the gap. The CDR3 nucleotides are TGTGCCACTGGACAGAACTATGGCTACACCTTC. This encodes CATGQNYGYTF.

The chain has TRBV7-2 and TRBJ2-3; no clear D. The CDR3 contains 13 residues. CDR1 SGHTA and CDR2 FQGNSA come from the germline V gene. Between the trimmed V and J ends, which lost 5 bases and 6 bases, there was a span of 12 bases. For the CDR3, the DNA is TGTGCCAGCAGCGCCAGATCCAGGGATACGCAGTATTTT. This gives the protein CASSARSRDTQYF.